These 15 T cell receptor beta chains were sequenced from one sample in a study of blood T cell repertoires in COVID-19. TCRdb keeps only in-frame clones here, not all; method: immunoSEQ multiplex PCR. Altogether roughly 41,000 clones are present, about nine tenths being singletons, with the ten largest covering 15% to 20%. The material sequenced was peripheral blood. The receptors derive from a human donor in a cohort sampled during active COVID-19.

This clone was picked up a small number of times. This rearrangement joins TRBV5-1 to TRBJ2-3; a weak D match, TRBD1 (6 bases). This CDR3 is built from 14 residues. CDR1 is SGHRS, CDR2 YFSETQ, per germline. V lost 5 bases and J 1 base, leaving 11 bases between the germline ends. The chain's CDR3 is CASSRPGGTDTQYF. CDR3 in DNA: TGCGCCAGCAGTCGCCCAGGGGGCACAGATACGCAGTATTTT.

This chain connects TRBV11-2 to TRBJ2-7; weak D call: TRBD2 (5 bases). CDR3 length: 12 residues. Trimming took off 4 bases at V and 5 bases at J, with 9 bases between the two ends. Germline V CDR1 and CDR2: SGHAT, FQNNGV. Here the CDR3 reads CASSSGYHEQYF. Written as DNA, the CDR3 is TGTGCCAGCAGCTCGGGATATCACGAGCAGTACTTC.

The V and J genes are TRBV5-5 and TRBJ1-1; 7 bases line up with TRBD1. The CDR3 totals 14 residues. The germline V gene encodes CDR1 SGHKS and CDR2 YYEKEE (reference sequence). With 4 bases clipped from V and 0 bases from J, the junction kept 3 bases outside the gene matches. CDR3 sequence reads: CASSRQGMNTEAFF. The DNA for the CDR3 is TGTGCCAGCAGCCGACAGGGAATGAACACTGAAGCTTTCTTT.

The genes are TRBV29-1 and TRBJ2-2; tentative D call: TRBD2 (5 bases). This CDR3 has 13 amino acids. The V end was cut by 7 bases, the J end by 0 bases, with 9 bases between. CDR1 is SQVTM and CDR2 is ANQGSEA in the germline V gene. CDR3 amino acids: CSGMGANTGELFF. The CDR3 nucleotides read TGCAGCGGGATGGGAGCGAACACCGGGGAGCTGTTTTTT.

The chain carries TRBV19 and TRBJ1-4; D unclear. CDR1 and CDR2 from the germline V gene are LNHDA and SQIVND (reference sequence). CDR3 length: 16 amino acids. Trimming shortened V by 3 bases and J by 10 bases, and 21 bases separated the two germline ends. For the CDR3, the DNA is TGTGCCAGTAGTATCTCCCCAGACCGGGGTGGTGGAAAACTGTTTTTT. This encodes CASSISPDRGGGKLFF.

The chain joins TRBV5-5 to TRBJ2-7; TRBD1 agrees at 9 bases. Germline V gives CDR1 SGHKS, CDR2 YYEKEE (reference sequence). The V and J ends lost 4 bases and 2 bases, in that order; junction bases with no gene match: 7. This CDR3 has 15 residues. CDR3 DNA sequence: TGTGCCAGCAGCATCGAGGACAGGGGCACCTACGAGCAGTACTTC. It is translated as CASSIEDRGTYEQYF.

V is TRBV5-1 and J is TRBJ1-5, with TRBD1 matching over 9 bases. From germline, CDR1 is SGHRS and CDR2 YFSETQ. CDR3 length: 14 amino acids. Unmatched junction bases numbered 5, after V lost 4 bases and J lost 6 bases. CDR3 nucleotides: TGCGCCAGCAGCACAGGGGGCCTGGGTCAGCCCCAGCATTTT. Protein product: CASSTGGLGQPQHF. Full variable domain (outside the CDR3, taken from reference TRBV5-1 and TRBJ1-5): KAGVTQTPRYLIKTRGQQVTLSCSPISGHRSVSWYQQTPGQGLQFLFEYFSETQRNKGNFPGRFSGRQFSNSRSEMNVSTLELGDSALYLCASSTGGLGQPQHFGDGTRLSIL.

The chain couples TRBV9 to TRBJ1-5, with D uncertain. The length of the CDR3 is 14 residues. V was cut by 4 bases and J by 5 bases, with 13 bases left in between. CDR1 is SGDLS and CDR2 is YYNGEE in the germline V gene. CDR3 DNA sequence: TGTGCCAGCAGCCCCGCAGGTGATTATCAGCCCCAGCATTTT. The encoded protein is CASSPAGDYQPQHF. The full variable domain, with the rest looked up from reference TRBV9 and TRBJ1-5, is DSGVTQTPKHLITATGQRVTLRCSPRSGDLSVYWYQQSLDQGLQFLIQYYNGEERAKGNILERFSAQQFPDLHSELNLSSLELGDSALYFCASSPAGDYQPQHFGDGTRLSIL.

This chain connects TRBV2 to TRBJ2-2; the D gene is possibly TRBD2 (6 bases). The CDR3 consists of 17 residues. The V gene's germline CDR1 is SNHLY and CDR2 FYNNEI. V lost 7 bases and J lost 3, with 21 bases in between. In DNA, the CDR3 is TGTGCCAGCATGGAGGGATGGGCGGGCTCGGACACCGGGGAGCTGTTTTTT. It codes for CASMEGWAGSDTGELFF. The full variable domain, with the rest looked up from reference TRBV2 and TRBJ2-2, is EPEVTQTPSHQVTQMGQEVILRCVPISNHLYFYWYRQILGQKVEFLVSFYNNEISEKSEIFDDQFSVERPDGSNFTLKIRSTKLEDSAMYFCASMEGWAGSDTGELFFGEGSRLTVL.

The J gene is TRBJ2-7, the V gene TRBV3-1 (or the pseudogene TRBV3-2); 8 bases agree with TRBD1. This CDR3 region has 13 residues. Germline V gene sequence: CDR1 LGHDT, CDR2 YNNKEL (reference sequence). V dropped 1 base and J dropped 7; count of bases not matched to a gene: 3. DNA of the CDR3: TGTGCCAGCAGCCAAGGGACAGGGAGTGAGCAGTACTTC. Its translation is CASSQGTGSEQYF.

This chain uses TRBV6-4 with TRBJ2-7, with D perhaps matching TRBD1 (6 bases). The CDR3 sequence is 14 residues long. Germline CDR1 and CDR2: MRHNA and SNTAGT. Trimming removed 6 bases from V and 3 bases from J, with 15 bases in between. The CDR3 DNA follows: TGTGCCAGCAGCCCGATTGGGACATACTACGAGCAGTACTTC. It encodes CASSPIGTYYEQYF.

The count of this clone is one. The chain carries TRBV11-2 and TRBJ2-5; 7 bases agree with TRBD2. J lost 1 base, V lost 8 bases, and 7 bases had no gene match. Germline V lookup: CDR1 SGHAT, CDR2 FQNNGV. The CDR3 consists of 14 residues. CDR3 amino acids: CASSSSGFQETQYF. The CDR3 DNA is TGTGCCAGCTCTAGTAGCGGGTTCCAAGAGACCCAGTACTTC.

The gene calls are TRBV9 and TRBJ2-1; D perhaps matches TRBD2 (5 bases). V lost 3 bases and J lost 4, with 8 bases in between. The germline gives CDR1 SGDLS, CDR2 YYNGEE. This CDR3 has 13 residues. CDR3 region: CASSETKYNEQFF. CDR3 nucleotide sequence: TGTGCCAGCAGCGAGACTAAATACAATGAGCAGTTCTTC.

V is TRBV5-1 and J is TRBJ2-2, with 9 positions matching TRBD2. The V gene end was trimmed by 3 bases and the J gene end by 7 bases; junction bases not matched to a gene: 4. This CDR3 contains 14 residues. CDR1 and CDR2 from the germline V gene are SGHRS and YFSETQ. As DNA, the CDR3 is TGCGCCAGCAGCTGGGGACTAGCCGACGGGGAGCTGTTTTTT. This encodes CASSWGLADGELFF. The full variable domain, its missing parts supplied by reference TRBV5-1 and TRBJ2-2, is KAGVTQTPRYLIKTRGQQVTLSCSPISGHRSVSWYQQTPGQGLQFLFEYFSETQRNKGNFPGRFSGRQFSNSRSEMNVSTLELGDSALYLCASSWGLADGELFFGEGSRLTVL.

The genes are TRBV5-4 and TRBJ2-1; 9 bases line up with TRBD2. Trimming cost V 4 bases and J 7 bases; bases outside gene matches: 12. CDR3 length: 16 residues. Germline loops: CDR1 SGHNT, CDR2 YYREEE (reference sequence). The CDR3 region has the DNA TGTGCCAGCAGCCCGAGTAGGCGGGAGGGCCTAAATGAGCAGTTCTTC. Its protein product is CASSPSRREGLNEQFF.